This TCR beta chain was identified in a study of tumor-infiltrating lymphocytes in primary liver carcinoma. Whole-study findings and limits: Tumors had a significantly higher top-250-clone fraction than blood (p = 0.039).

A primer matching the constant region was used to make TCR beta cDNA from 500 to 600 ng of total RNA. Modified slightly, ARM-PCR produced TCR beta libraries over three nested multiplex PCR rounds. Forward primers for TRBV1-TRBV30 and a C-beta reverse primer served the first two PCR rounds, at 10 cycles each. TCRdb used MiXCR to reprocess the multiplex PCR reads, holding one entry per CDR3 protein. The sample records 320,000 or so distinct CDR3 sequences, less than 75% being singletons. With regard to this clonotype: The antigen remains undetermined. At one boundary the junction diverges from the germline segment, which might be a read error.

Germline DNA was also extracted, and blood RNA derived from unsorted whole blood. The CDR3 runs to 15 residues. Per the germline V gene, CDR1 is SGHAT and CDR2 is FQNNGV. The specimen was peripheral blood. The sequence derives from a man aged 35 to 55 with primary liver carcinoma and hepatitis B virus infection. This chain links TRBV11-2 with TRBJ2-7; the match to TRBD2 covers 8 bases. The CDR3 bases are TGTGCCAGGAGCTCCATAGCGGGAATCTCCTACGAGCAGTACTTC. This translates into CARSSIAGISYEQYF.